This TCR beta chain was documented in a study of CD8 T cells in Susac syndrome. High-throughput TCR beta sequencing covered peripheral CD8+ and CD4+ T cells. RNA was extracted with the RNeasy kit, and a quantity of roughly 0.45 to 1 ug was reverse transcribed using random hexamers. TCRdb called the immunoSEQ multiplex PCR reads again in MiXCR, with one record for every CDR3 protein. The data contain hundreds of thousands of distinct CDR3 sequences, around 95% of them singletons. The V and J ends lost 4 bases and 2 bases respectively, with 12 bases between them. CDR1 is SGHDN, CDR2 FVKESK, per germline. There are 15 residues in the CDR3.

The receptor's source is a human donor with multiple sclerosis. The rearrangement links TRBV14 to TRBJ2-1; D is uncertain. What was sequenced was CD4+ T cells from PBMCs. The CDR3 reads CASSLRLTAYNEQFF. CDR3 nucleotide sequence: TGTGCCAGCAGCCTCCGGCTAACCGCCTACAATGAGCAGTTCTTC.